This T cell receptor beta chain was identified during a study of blood T cells in healthy people across ages. With V trimmed by 3 bases and J by 7 bases, 9 bases remained unmatched. CDR1 DFQATT and CDR2 SNEGSKA come from the germline V gene (reference sequence). There are 14 residues in the CDR3. General study findings and limits: With age, beta diversity per million T cells declined roughly linearly, significantly by 30 to 50. There were more naive CD4+ cells and higher diversity in long-lived donors than in aged donors.

Primers used in a second PCR of roughly 7 to 12 cycles were a sample-barcoded 5' primer and a J-beta primer mix. Each cDNA molecule, via a template-switch adaptor with 12 random nucleotides, was tagged. Every sample gave at least 2.5 million paired-end reads containing CDR3. TCRdb recomputed calls from the 5' RACE reads with MiXCR, one row per CDR3 protein. The sample shows 850,000 to 1,300,000 distinct CDR3 sequences, roughly 45% of them seen only once. A few counts support this clonotype. The antigen is undetermined. The clonotype originates from a woman aged 55-75 years in good health. Sequencing was performed on blood. V is TRBV20-1 and J is TRBJ2-7; 10 nucleotides agree with TRBD1. As DNA, the CDR3 is TGCAGTGCTAGCCCGGGACAGGGGCCTACGGAGCAGTACTTC. This codes for CSASPGQGPTEQYF.